This section outlines one T cell receptor (beta chain) sequence together with its context. This clonotype was observed at least ten times. No antigen is known for it. Per-base qualities were not stored, and no clone one base away is much larger. The source of the sample is a study of regulatory T cells in long-lasting Graves disease (dated by TCRdb to the early 2020s). A note on the overall study: Newly diagnosed Graves' disease patients had taken antithyroid drugs for less than 3 months. This study used TCR sequencing and RNA sequencing of peripheral blood to compare persistent Graves' disease patients against newly diagnosed Graves' disease patients. A total of around 35 samples were covered by TCR sequencing, comprising approximately 13 persistent and around 20 newly diagnosed Graves' disease patients. The study was conducted in China and was registered as a clinical trial.

V was cut back by 4 bases and J by 2 bases, leaving a gap of 17 bases between them. CDR1 and CDR2 (MNHEY, SVGAGI) derive from the germline V gene. From its cysteine to its phenylalanine, the CDR3 spans 16 amino acids. The sequence is cut down to CDR3 DNA, 48 bases in frame from base 1. The sample's time point, from its label and the paper: newly diagnosed GD, antithyroid drugs for less than 3 months. RNA was extracted from PBMCs in TRIzol for both TCR sequencing and RNA sequencing. Graves' disease was diagnosed according to American Thyroid Association guidelines. Patients were recruited from an endocrinology department in Xi'an, China. Each patient gave approximately 9 milliliters of peripheral blood, collected in an EDTA anticoagulant tube. PBMCs were isolated by Ficoll Paque Plus density gradient separation without further T cell sorting. An Agilent 2100 Bioanalyzer and agarose gel were used to assess RNA quality, and a NanoDrop 2000 was used to measure RNA concentration.

Libraries were prepared through multiplex PCR. This sample was sequenced with an Illumina HiSeq 4000. iRepertoire HTBI primers and Arm-PCR amplification of CDR3 regions were used to construct TCR beta libraries. Gel purification was performed on PCR products prior to sequencing. Per the authors' processing: A total of 62 TRBV and some 13 TRBJ segments were identified across samples and were used for gene usage analysis of CDR3 amino acid clonotypes. COPE and FqMerger were used to merge the filtered high-quality paired reads into contigs. BLAST was used to align contigs to the IMGT TRBV, TRBD and TRBJ reference genes, and CDR3 was defined following IMGT. Any clonotype with a frequency above 0.1% was classified as a highly expanded clone. Repertoire diversity was measured by Shannon entropy, and V-J evenness by the Gini coefficient. Clonotypes shared by more than one individual were considered public. The public reads were quality trimmed at Q25 with fastp and then assembled into clones with MiXCR by TCRdb, keeping productive beta chains. When rows share a CDR3 protein, they turn into one entry using the most common DNA and genes. TCRdb, not the original authors, processed these V and J calls. The table for this sample lists about 300,000 distinct CDR3 sequences; 18% of them were counted only once. The ten largest make up about 39% of the sample.

The investigation overall reported the following: The authors acknowledged the small sample size as a limitation that may reduce accuracy. Peripheral blood alone was examined, since thyroid tissue, which constituted the primary lesion, could not be accessed. Persistent patients shared more public clonotypes among themselves (2,741) than newly diagnosed patients did (roughly 920). Sequencing and analysis were restricted to the TCR beta chain. TRBV28, TRBJ1-2 and TRBJ2-5 were preferentially used in persistent disease, while TRBV20-1 and TRBJ2-1 were favored in newly diagnosed disease. Lower TCR Shannon entropy and fewer highly expanded clones were observed in persistent Graves' disease patients than in newly diagnosed patients, which suggested clonal expansion.

The source of this sequence is a female donor with Graves disease. The sample here was peripheral blood mononuclear cells (PBMCs), taken at new diagnosis, from a patient treated with antithyroid drugs. The rearranged segments are TRBV6-5 and TRBJ1-2, with TRBD1 perhaps the D gene, on 6 matching bases. CDR3 reads: CASSSPRGGANYGYTF. The nucleotide sequence is given as TGTGCCAGCAGTTCCCCTCGGGGGGGGGCCAACTATGGCTACACCTTC.